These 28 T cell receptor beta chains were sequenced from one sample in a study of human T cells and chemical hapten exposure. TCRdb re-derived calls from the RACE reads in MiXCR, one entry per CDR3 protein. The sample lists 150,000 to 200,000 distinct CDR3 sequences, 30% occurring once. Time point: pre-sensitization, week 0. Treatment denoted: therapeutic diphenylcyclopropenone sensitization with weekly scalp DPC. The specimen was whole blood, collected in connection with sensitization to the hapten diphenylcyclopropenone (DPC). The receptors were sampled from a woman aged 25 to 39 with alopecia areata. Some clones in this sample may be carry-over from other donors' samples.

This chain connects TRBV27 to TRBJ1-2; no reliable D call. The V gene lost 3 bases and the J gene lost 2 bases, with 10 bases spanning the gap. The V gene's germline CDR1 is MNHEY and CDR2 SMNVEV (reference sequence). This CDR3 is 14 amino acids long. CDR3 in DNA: TGTGCCAGCAGTTTTAAGGCGGGAAACTATGGCTACACCTTC. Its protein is CASSFKAGNYGYTF.

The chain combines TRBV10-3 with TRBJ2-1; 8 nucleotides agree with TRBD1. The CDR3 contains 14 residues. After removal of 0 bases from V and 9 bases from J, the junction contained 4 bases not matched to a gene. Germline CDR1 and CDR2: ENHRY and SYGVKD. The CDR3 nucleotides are TGTGCCATCAGTGAGTCCGGACAGGGACTTGAGCAGTTCTTC. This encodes CAISESGQGLEQFF.

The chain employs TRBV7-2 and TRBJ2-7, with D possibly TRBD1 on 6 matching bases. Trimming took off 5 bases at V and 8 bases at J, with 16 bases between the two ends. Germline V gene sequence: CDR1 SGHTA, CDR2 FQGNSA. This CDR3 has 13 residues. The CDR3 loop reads CASSLTGFPQQYF. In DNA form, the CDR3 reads TGTGCCAGCAGCCTTACAGGGTTCCCGCAGCAGTACTTC.

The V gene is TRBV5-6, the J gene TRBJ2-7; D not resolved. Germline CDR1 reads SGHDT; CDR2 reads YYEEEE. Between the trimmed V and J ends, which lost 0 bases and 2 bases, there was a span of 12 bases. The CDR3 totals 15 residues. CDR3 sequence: CASSLGLRTAYEQYF. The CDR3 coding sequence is TGTGCCAGCAGCTTGGGCTTGAGGACCGCCTACGAGCAGTACTTC.

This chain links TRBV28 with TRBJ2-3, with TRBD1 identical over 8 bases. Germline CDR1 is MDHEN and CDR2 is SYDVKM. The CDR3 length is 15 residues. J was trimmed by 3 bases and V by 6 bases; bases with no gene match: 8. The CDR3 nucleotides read TGTGCCAGCAGGGCCCCCGGACAGGGTACAGATACGCAGTATTTT. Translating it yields CASRAPGQGTDTQYF.

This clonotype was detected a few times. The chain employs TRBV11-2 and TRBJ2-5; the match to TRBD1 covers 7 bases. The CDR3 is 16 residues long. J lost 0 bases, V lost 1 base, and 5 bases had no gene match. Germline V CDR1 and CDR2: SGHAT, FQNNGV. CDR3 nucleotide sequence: TGTGCCAGCAGCTTAGTAACAGGGGCCAACCAAGAGACCCAGTACTTC. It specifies CASSLVTGANQETQYF.

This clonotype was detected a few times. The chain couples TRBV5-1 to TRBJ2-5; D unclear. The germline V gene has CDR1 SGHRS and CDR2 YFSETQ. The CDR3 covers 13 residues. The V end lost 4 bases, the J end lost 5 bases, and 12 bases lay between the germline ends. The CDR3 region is CASSPAASETQYF. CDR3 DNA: TGCGCCAGCAGCCCGGCGGCGTCTGAGACCCAGTACTTC.

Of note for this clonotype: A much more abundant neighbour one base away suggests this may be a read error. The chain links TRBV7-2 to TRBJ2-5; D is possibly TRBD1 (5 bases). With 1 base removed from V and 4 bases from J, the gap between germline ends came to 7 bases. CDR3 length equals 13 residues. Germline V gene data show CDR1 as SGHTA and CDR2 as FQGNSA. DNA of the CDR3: TGTGCCAGCAGCTTAGGACAGCCAGAGACCCAGTACTTC. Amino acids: CASSLGQPETQYF.

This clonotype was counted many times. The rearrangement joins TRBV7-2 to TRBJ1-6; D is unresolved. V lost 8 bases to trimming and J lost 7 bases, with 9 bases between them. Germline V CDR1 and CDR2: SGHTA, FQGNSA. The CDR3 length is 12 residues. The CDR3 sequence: CASLTSNSPLHF. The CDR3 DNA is TGTGCCAGCCTCACCTCAAATTCACCCCTCCACTTT.

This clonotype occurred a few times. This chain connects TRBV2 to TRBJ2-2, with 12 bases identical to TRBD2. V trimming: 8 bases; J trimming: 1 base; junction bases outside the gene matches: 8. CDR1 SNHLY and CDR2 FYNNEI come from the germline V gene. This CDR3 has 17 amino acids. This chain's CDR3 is CASCRLAGALNTGELFF. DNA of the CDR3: TGTGCCAGCTGCCGACTAGCGGGGGCCCTGAACACCGGGGAGCTGTTTTTT.

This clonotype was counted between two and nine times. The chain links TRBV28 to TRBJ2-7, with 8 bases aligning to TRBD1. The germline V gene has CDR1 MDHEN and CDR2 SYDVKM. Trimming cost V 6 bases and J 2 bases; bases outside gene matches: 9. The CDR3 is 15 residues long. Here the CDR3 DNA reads TGTGCCAGCAGAACCGGACAGGGTGAGGCCTACGAGCAGTACTTC. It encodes CASRTGQGEAYEQYF.

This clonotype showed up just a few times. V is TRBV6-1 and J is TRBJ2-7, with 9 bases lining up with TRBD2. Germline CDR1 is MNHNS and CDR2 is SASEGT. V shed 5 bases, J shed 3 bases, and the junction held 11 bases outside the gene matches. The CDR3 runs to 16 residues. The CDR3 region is CASSLQTLAGSYEQYF. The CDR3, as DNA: TGTGCCAGCAGTCTTCAGACCCTAGCGGGGAGCTACGAGCAGTACTTC.

As DNA, the CDR3 is TGCAGTGCTAGTCTCGCAGATACGCAGTATTTT. Translation: CSASLADTQYF. This chain connects TRBV20-1 to TRBJ2-3; D gene ambiguous. With 3 bases removed from V and 4 bases from J, the gap between germline ends came to 5 bases. Germline assignment: CDR1 DFQATT and CDR2 SNEGSKA (reference sequence). This CDR3 is built from 11 residues.

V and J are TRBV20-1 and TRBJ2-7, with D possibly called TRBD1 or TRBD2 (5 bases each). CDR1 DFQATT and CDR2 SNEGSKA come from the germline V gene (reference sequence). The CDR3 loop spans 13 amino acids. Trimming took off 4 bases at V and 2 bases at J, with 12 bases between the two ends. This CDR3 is CSANRDGPYEQYF. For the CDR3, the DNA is TGCAGTGCTAACCGGGACGGGCCCTACGAGCAGTACTTC.

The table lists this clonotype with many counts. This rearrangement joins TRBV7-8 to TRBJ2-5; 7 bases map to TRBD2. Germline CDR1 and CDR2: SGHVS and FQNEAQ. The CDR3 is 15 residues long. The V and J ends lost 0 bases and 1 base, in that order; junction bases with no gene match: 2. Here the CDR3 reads CASSLAGGIQETQYF. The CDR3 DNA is TGTGCCAGCAGCTTAGCGGGAGGGATCCAAGAGACCCAGTACTTC.

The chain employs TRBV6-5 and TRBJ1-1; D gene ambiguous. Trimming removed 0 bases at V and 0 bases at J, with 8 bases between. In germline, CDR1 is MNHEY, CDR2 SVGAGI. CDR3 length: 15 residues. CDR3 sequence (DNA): TGTGCCAGCAGTTACTCGGCGCATTTGAACACTGAAGCTTTCTTT. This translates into CASSYSAHLNTEAFF.

The CDR3 sequence: CASRQTGDHGYTF. CDR3 coding DNA: TGTGCCAGCAGACAGACAGGGGACCATGGCTACACCTTC. This chain connects TRBV7-3 to TRBJ1-2; 8 nucleotides align to TRBD1. The junction had 6 bases not matched to a gene; V was cut back by 6 bases and J by 6 bases. The CDR3 has 13 amino acids. The germline gives CDR1 SGHTA, CDR2 FQGTGA.

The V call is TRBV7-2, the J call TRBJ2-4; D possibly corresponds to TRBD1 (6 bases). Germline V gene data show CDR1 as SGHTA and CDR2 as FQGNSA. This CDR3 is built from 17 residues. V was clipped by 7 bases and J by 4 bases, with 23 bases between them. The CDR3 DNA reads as TGTGCCAGCACCCTTATCGACTACCGGGACAAGAAAAACATTCAGTACTTC. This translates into CASTLIDYRDKKNIQYF.

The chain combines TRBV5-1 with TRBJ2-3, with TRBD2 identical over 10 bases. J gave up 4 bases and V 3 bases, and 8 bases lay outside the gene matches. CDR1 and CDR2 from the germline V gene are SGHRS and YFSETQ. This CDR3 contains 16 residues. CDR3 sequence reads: CASSSGVAGGADTQYF. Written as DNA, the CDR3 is TGCGCCAGCAGCTCCGGGGTAGCGGGGGGAGCAGATACGCAGTATTTT.

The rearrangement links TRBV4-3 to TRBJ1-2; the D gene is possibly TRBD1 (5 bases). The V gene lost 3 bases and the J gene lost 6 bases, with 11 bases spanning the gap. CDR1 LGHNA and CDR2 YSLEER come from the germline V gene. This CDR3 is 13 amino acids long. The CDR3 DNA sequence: TGCGCCAGCAGCCAGGCATTGGGGGATGGCTACACCTTC. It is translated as CASSQALGDGYTF.

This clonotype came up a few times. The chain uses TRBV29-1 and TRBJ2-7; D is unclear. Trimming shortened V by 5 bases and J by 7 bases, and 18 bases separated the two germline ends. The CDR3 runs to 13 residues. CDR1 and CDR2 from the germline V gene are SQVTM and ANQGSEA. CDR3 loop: CSVLPSKWGEQYF. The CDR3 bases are TGCAGCGTTTTGCCCTCGAAATGGGGAGAGCAGTACTTC.

Here the CDR3 DNA reads TGTGCCTGGAGAAGGGAAGACTACTATGGCTACACCTTC. Translating it yields CAWRREDYYGYTF. The chain recombines TRBV30 with TRBJ1-2, with D uncertain. The ends were cut back, 3 bases at V and 3 bases at J, with 11 bases in the middle. CDR3 length: 13 residues. Germline CDR1 GTSNPN, CDR2 SVGIG (reference sequence).

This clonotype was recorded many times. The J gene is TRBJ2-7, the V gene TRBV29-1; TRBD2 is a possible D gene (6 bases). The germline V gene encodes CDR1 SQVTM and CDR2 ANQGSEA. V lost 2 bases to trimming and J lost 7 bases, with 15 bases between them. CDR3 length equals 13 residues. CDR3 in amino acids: CSVESPGRGEQYF. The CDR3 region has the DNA TGCAGCGTTGAATCCCCAGGTCGGGGGGAGCAGTACTTC.

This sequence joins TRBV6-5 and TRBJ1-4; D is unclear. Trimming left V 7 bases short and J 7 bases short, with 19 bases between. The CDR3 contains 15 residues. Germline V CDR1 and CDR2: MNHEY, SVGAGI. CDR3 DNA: TGTGCCAGCACCTCCCGCCCCCTAGGTGGTGAAAAACTGTTTTTT. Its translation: CASTSRPLGGEKLFF.

The CDR3 DNA reads as TGTGCCAGCAGCTTAGGTGGACAGGCCTACGAGCAGTACTTC. Amino acids: CASSLGGQAYEQYF. The V and J genes are TRBV7-2 and TRBJ2-7; 7 bases are a match to TRBD1. CDR1 is SGHTA and CDR2 is FQGNSA in the germline V gene. The CDR3 runs 14 residues. V lost 1 base, J lost 2 bases, and 2 bases stayed unmatched.

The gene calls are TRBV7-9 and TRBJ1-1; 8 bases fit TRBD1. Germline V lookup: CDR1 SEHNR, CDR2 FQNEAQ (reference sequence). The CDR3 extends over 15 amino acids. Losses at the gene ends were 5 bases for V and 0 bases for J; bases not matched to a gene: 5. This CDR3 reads CASSPTTGVNTEAFF. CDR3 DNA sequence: TGTGCCAGCAGCCCCACGACAGGGGTGAACACTGAAGCTTTCTTT.

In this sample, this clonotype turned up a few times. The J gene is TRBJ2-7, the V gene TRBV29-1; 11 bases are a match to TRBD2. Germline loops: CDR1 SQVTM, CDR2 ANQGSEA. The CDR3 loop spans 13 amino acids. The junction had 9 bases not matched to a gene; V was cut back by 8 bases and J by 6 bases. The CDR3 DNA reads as TGCAGCACGACTAGCGGGACTCCCCGCGAGCAGTACTTC. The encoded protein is CSTTSGTPREQYF.

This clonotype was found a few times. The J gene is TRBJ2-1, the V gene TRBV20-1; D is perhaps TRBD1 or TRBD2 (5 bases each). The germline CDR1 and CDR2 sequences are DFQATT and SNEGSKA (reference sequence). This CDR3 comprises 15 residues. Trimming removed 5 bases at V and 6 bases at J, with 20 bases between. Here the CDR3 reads CSAATGATKGNEQFF. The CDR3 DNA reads TGCAGTGCTGCCACCGGGGCAACTAAGGGCAATGAGCAGTTCTTC.